These T cell receptor beta chains were read from a single sample in a study of blood T cell repertoires in COVID-19. Sequencing was performed with immunoSEQ multiplex PCR; in TCRdb, only in-frame clones are kept and a portion is missing. Among some 300,000 clones listed, approximately 86% were seen once. The sequencing input was peripheral blood. Receptors originate from a woman aged 70-85 years with COVID-19, enrolled during active disease. The CDR3 runs from the conserved cysteine through the conserved F or W. Each record gives: clone size, J gene, V gene, D gene, CDR3 protein, CDR3 DNA. The D gene is left open where the match is weak. Some rows have no size entry. The others give once, few or many, or a class for an expanded clone.

>-|TRBJ2-7|TRBV3-1/TRBV3-2|TRBD1
CASSQEGGAGKIGQYF
TGTGCCAGCAGCCAAGAAGGGGGCGCAGGGAAAATCGGGCAGTACTTC
>once|TRBJ2-1|TRBV6-5|-
CASSSIGLTHNEQFF
TGTGCCAGCAGTTCCATCGGACTGACGCACAATGAGCAGTTCTTC
>-|TRBJ1-2|TRBV5-6|-
CASSLGLGAYGYTF
TGTGCCAGCAGCTTGGGGCTGGGGGCGTATGGCTACACCTTC
>-|TRBJ1-1|TRBV15|TRBD1
CATSRGQGGVGAFF
TGTGCCACCAGCAGAGGACAGGGAGGAGTAGGGGCTTTCTTT
>-|TRBJ1-2|TRBV19|-
CASSSPGGSYGYTF
TGTGCCAGCTCTTCCCCGGGAGGGTCCTATGGCTACACCTTC
>-|TRBJ1-1|TRBV4-1|TRBD1
CASSHGFLGDRAFF
TGCGCCAGCAGCCATGGTTTCTTAGGGGACAGAGCTTTCTTT
>-|TRBJ2-4|TRBV29-1|-
CSADIVGGNIQYF
TGCAGCGCAGACATCGTCGGAGGAAACATTCAGTACTTC
>-|TRBJ1-2|TRBV3-1/TRBV3-2|TRBD1
CASSGDRGYGYTF
TGTGCCAGCAGCGGGGACAGGGGATATGGCTACACCTTC
>-|TRBJ2-6|TRBV6-5|-
CASSYSESGANVLTF
TGTGCCAGCAGTTACTCGGAGAGCGGGGCCAACGTCCTGACTTTC
>-|TRBJ1-5|TRBV21-1|-
CADKGGQAGNQPQHF
TGTGCCGACAAAGGGGGACAGGCTGGAAATCAGCCCCAGCATTTT
>-|TRBJ2-1|TRBV27|TRBD1
CASSPRTGYNEQFF
TGTGCCAGCAGTCCCAGGACAGGTTACAATGAGCAGTTCTTC
>-|TRBJ2-3|TRBV21-1|-
CASSKAEGMVGTDTQYF
TGTGCCAGCAGCAAAGCGGAGGGGATGGTGGGCACAGATACGCAGTATTTT
>once|TRBJ1-2|TRBV28|TRBD1
CASSTRQGPAFDVSYTF
TGTGCCAGCAGTACCCGACAGGGCCCGGCTTTTGATGTTAGCTACACCTTC
>-|TRBJ2-5|TRBV7-8|TRBD2
CASSLSRFGGGTQETQYF
TGTGCCAGCAGCTTAAGCCGTTTTGGCGGGGGGACCCAAGAGACCCAGTACTTC
>-|TRBJ2-1|TRBV3-1/TRBV3-2|TRBD1
CASSQYHAGQGRGEQFF
TGTGCCAGCAGCCAATATCACGCGGGACAGGGCCGTGGGGAGCAGTTCTTC
>-|TRBJ2-7|TRBV5-1|TRBD1
CASSPSGTAVYEQYF
TGCGCCAGCAGTCCATCCGGGACAGCCGTCTACGAGCAGTACTTC
>many|TRBJ1-2|TRBV2|TRBD1
CASSGGQGPAYGYTF
TGTGCCAGCAGTGGGGGACAGGGTCCCGCCTATGGCTACACCTTC
>-|TRBJ1-1|TRBV2|-
CASGPQGYAFF
TGTGCCAGCGGCCCTCAGGGGTATGCTTTCTTT
>-|TRBJ1-2|TRBV18|TRBD1
CASFTTGQGRIYGYTF
TGTGCCAGCTTCACTACTGGACAGGGTAGAATCTATGGCTACACCTTC
>-|TRBJ2-7|TRBV6-5|TRBD1
CASSHGQAEYF
TGTGCCAGCAGTCACGGACAGGCCGAGTACTTC
>-|TRBJ2-1|TRBV5-1|TRBD2
CASSSRLAGALGEQFF
TGCGCCAGCAGTTCCCGACTAGCGGGGGCCTTGGGTGAGCAGTTCTTC
>-|TRBJ2-7|TRBV5-1|TRBD2
CASSLGGTSGYEQYF
TGCGCCAGCAGCTTGGGGGGGACTAGCGGCTACGAGCAGTACTTC
>-|TRBJ1-3|TRBV7-9|-
CASSPSGGSSGNTIYF
TGTGCCAGCAGCCCCTCTGGGGGGAGCTCTGGAAACACCATATATTTT
>-|TRBJ2-3|TRBV4-1|TRBD2
CASSQELAGGGGGDTQYF
TGCGCCAGCAGCCAAGAGCTAGCGGGGGGCGGGGGCGGAGATACGCAGTATTTT
>-|TRBJ1-3|TRBV7-9|-
CASSSVQSGNTIYF
TGTGCCAGCAGCTCTGTACAGTCTGGAAACACCATATATTTT
>-|TRBJ1-4|TRBV15|-
CATGLDRTNEKLFF
TGTGCCACCGGTCTGGACAGAACTAATGAAAAACTGTTTTTT
>-|TRBJ1-1|TRBV7-2|-
CASSLVLGGTEAFF
TGTGCCAGCAGCTTAGTCTTGGGGGGGACTGAAGCTTTCTTT
>-|TRBJ2-2|TRBV7-2|-
CASSFNRELFF
TGTGCCAGCAGCTTTAATAGGGAGCTGTTTTTT
>-|TRBJ1-5|TRBV6-5|-
CASSRSRGVGQPQHF
TGTGCCAGCTCTAGGTCACGGGGGGTCGGTCAGCCCCAGCATTTT
>-|TRBJ1-1|TRBV28|TRBD1
CASSVTTGVSTEAFF
TGTGCCAGCAGTGTGACGACAGGGGTGAGCACTGAAGCTTTCTTT
>-|TRBJ1-1|TRBV14|TRBD1
CASSPLDRLGSFF
TGTGCCAGCAGCCCTTTGGACAGGTTGGGATCCTTCTTT
>few|TRBJ2-7|TRBV18|TRBD1
CASSRDRGYEQYF
TGTGCCAGCTCCCGGGACAGGGGCTACGAGCAGTACTTC
>-|TRBJ2-7|TRBV7-3|TRBD2
CASSLGGGYEQYF
TGTGCCAGCAGCTTGGGCGGGGGTTACGAGCAGTACTTC
>-|TRBJ1-1|TRBV2|-
CASSSEGPGTEAFF
TGTGCCAGCAGTTCGGAGGGGCCGGGGACTGAAGCTTTCTTT
>-|TRBJ1-2|TRBV3-1/TRBV3-2|-
CASSLSTGRFRGYTF
TGTGCCAGCAGCCTTTCAACAGGGCGCTTCCGGGGCTACACCTTC
>-|TRBJ1-1|TRBV4-3|-
CASSPGLLNTEAFF
TGCGCCAGCAGTCCCGGACTCTTGAACACTGAAGCTTTCTTT
>once|TRBJ1-4|TRBV3-1/TRBV3-2|-
CASSQDAGVVRKLFF
TGTGCCAGCAGCCAAGACGCAGGGGTCGTGCGAAAACTGTTTTTT
>-|TRBJ2-1|TRBV9|-
CASSVRGGSYNEQFF
TGTGCCAGCAGCGTAAGAGGCGGGTCCTACAATGAGCAGTTCTTC
>once|TRBJ2-2|TRBV19|TRBD1
CASSLRQGPTNTGELFF
TGTGCCAGTAGTCTCCGACAGGGGCCGACGAACACCGGGGAGCTGTTTTTT
>-|TRBJ2-2|TRBV12-5|-
CASGLGFEAGELFF
TGTGCTAGTGGTTTGGGGTTTGAGGCCGGGGAGCTGTTTTTT
>-|TRBJ1-1|TRBV7-9|-
CASSLGRVRGTEAFF
TGTGCCAGCAGCTTAGGCAGGGTTAGAGGCACTGAAGCTTTCTTT
>-|TRBJ2-5|TRBV18|-
CASSLALPQETQYF
TGTGCCAGCTCCTTAGCACTCCCCCAAGAGACCCAGTACTTC
>-|TRBJ1-2|TRBV6-6|-
CASNQDSTYGYTF
TGTGCCAGCAACCAAGACAGCACTTATGGCTACACCTTC
>-|TRBJ2-1|TRBV5-1|-
CASSLSPGANNEQFF
TGCGCCAGCAGCTTGAGTCCGGGAGCAAACAATGAGCAGTTCTTC
>-|TRBJ2-7|TRBV6-5|-
CASRRADTSSEQYF
TGTGCCAGCAGGAGGGCGGATACGTCGTCCGAGCAGTACTTC
>-|TRBJ2-5|TRBV21-1|-
CASSSRDREGETQYF
TGTGCCAGCAGCAGCCGGGACAGGGAGGGAGAGACCCAGTACTTC
>-|TRBJ1-2|TRBV6-5|-
CASSYSPGGLDGYTF
TGTGCCAGCAGTTACTCTCCCGGGGGGTTAGATGGCTACACCTTC
>-|TRBJ2-3|TRBV27|-
CASSLSGIDTQYF
TGTGCCAGCAGTTTATCCGGGATCGATACGCAGTATTTT
>-|TRBJ1-3|TRBV12-5|TRBD1
CASGADRGLGGNTIYF
TGTGCTAGTGGTGCGGACAGGGGGCTGGGTGGAAACACCATATATTTT
>-|TRBJ2-2|TRBV5-4|-
CASSLDSTGELFF
TGTGCCAGCAGCTTGGATAGCACCGGGGAGCTGTTTTTT
>-|TRBJ2-1|TRBV9|TRBD2
CASSRSGTSNNEQFF
TGTGCCAGCAGCCGCTCAGGGACTAGTAACAATGAGCAGTTCTTC
>few|TRBJ1-1|TRBV2|-
CASSDSRNTEAFF
TGTGCCAGCAGCGACAGCCGGAACACTGAAGCTTTCTTT
>-|TRBJ1-2|TRBV18|-
CASSLPGQSYGYTF
TGTGCCAGCTCACTCCCGGGACAAAGCTATGGCTACACCTTC
>-|TRBJ2-7|TRBV12-3/TRBV12-4|-
CASSWLRGDGQYF
TGTGCCAGCAGCTGGCTCAGGGGTGACGGGCAGTACTTC
>-|TRBJ1-6|TRBV5-1|-
CASSLVAGINSPLHF
TGCGCCAGCAGCTTGGTGGCGGGTATTAATTCACCCCTCCACTTT
>few|TRBJ1-4|TRBV5-1|TRBD1
CASSSTGGISEKLFF
TGCGCCAGCAGCTCTACAGGGGGGATTTCCGAAAAACTGTTTTTT